Each of the 14 T cell receptor beta chains below was sequenced from the same sample in a study of regulatory T cells in long-lasting Graves disease. Construction of the TCR beta libraries employed iRepertoire HTBI primers in conjunction with Arm-PCR of CDR3 regions. From the multiplex PCR reads, TCRdb called clonotypes with MiXCR, one entry per CDR3 protein. Among approximately 400,000 distinct CDR3 sequences listed, under 15% were seen once. Described time point: newly diagnosed GD, antithyroid drugs for less than 3 months. Isolated PBMC RNA provided the starting material for the TCR library. These data were likewise used in another study, on T cells in Graves' hyperthyroidism and ophthalmopathy.

The sequencing here drew on peripheral blood mononuclear cells (PBMCs), taken at new diagnosis, from a patient treated with antithyroid drugs. The receptor source for this set is a woman under 40 with Graves disease.

This clonotype has just a few counts. The chain has TRBV3-1 and TRBJ2-7; D call uncertain. Germline lookup yields CDR1 LGHDT and CDR2 YNNKEL (reference sequence). Trimming left V 4 bases short and J 12 bases short, with 22 bases between. This CDR3 contains 14 residues. For the CDR3, the DNA is TGTGCCAGCAGCCCCAAGGGCGTCGGCGCCTCCTCGTACTTC. Protein product: CASSPKGVGASSYF.

This chain uses TRBV7-2 with TRBJ2-7; the D gene could be TRBD1 or TRBD2 (6 bases each). Germline V gene sequence: CDR1 SGHTA, CDR2 FQGNSA. This CDR3 has 17 residues. Trimming shortened V by 3 bases and J by 1 base, and 19 bases separated the two germline ends. The CDR3 DNA reads as TGTGCCAGCAGCTTCAACTTAGGGGGGAGGCCTTCCTACGAGCAGTACTTC. Protein sequence: CASSFNLGGRPSYEQYF.

Remarks on this clonotype: This clone may be a read error of a much larger clone one base away. This chain links TRBV29-1 with TRBJ1-1, with D perhaps matching TRBD1 (5 bases). V was trimmed by 5 bases and J by 0 bases, leaving 13 bases between them. The CDR3 contains 14 residues. Germline CDR1 SQVTM, CDR2 ANQGSEA. CDR3 sequence: CSVSRGVLNTEAFF. For the CDR3, the DNA is TGCAGCGTTAGTCGGGGGGTACTGAACACTGAAGCTTTCTTT.

V gene TRBV29-1 combines with J gene TRBJ2-7; D call uncertain. The V gene's germline CDR1 is SQVTM and CDR2 ANQGSEA. The CDR3 has 12 residues. Trimming left V 2 bases short and J 6 bases short, with 11 bases between. CDR3 sequence (DNA): TGCAGCGTTGAATTGGGTTCTGGCGAGCAGTACTTC. This encodes CSVELGSGEQYF.

This clonotype was observed a handful of times. The chain couples TRBV6-5 to TRBJ1-2; D is unresolved. This CDR3 is built from 13 residues. V gave up 4 bases and J gave up 13 bases, with 19 bases separating them. CDR1 is MNHEY, CDR2 SVGAGI, per germline. The CDR3 protein is CASSSPSFADCTF. CDR3 nucleotide sequence: TGTGCCAGCAGTTCACCCTCCTTCGCGGACTGCACCTTC.

The J gene is TRBJ2-7, the V gene TRBV4-1, with 8 bases that match TRBD1. Germline CDR1 and CDR2: MGHRA and YSYEKL. After removal of 0 bases from V and 6 bases from J, the junction contained 13 bases not matched to a gene. The CDR3 loop spans 17 amino acids. CDR3 nucleotide sequence: TGCGCCAGCAGCCAAGAAAGTGAGGAGACAGGGGAGTTCGAGCAGTACTTC. The encoded protein is CASSQESEETGEFEQYF.

The J gene is TRBJ2-1, the V gene TRBV30; 8 nucleotides match TRBD1. Per germline, CDR1 GTSNPN and CDR2 SVGIG (reference sequence). The CDR3 contains 12 residues. Trimming removed 5 bases from V and 9 bases from J; junction bases left unmatched: 6. The CDR3 region is CAWDRQGSEQFF. DNA of the CDR3: TGTGCCTGGGATAGACAGGGGAGTGAGCAGTTCTTC.

A few counts support this clonotype. The gene calls are TRBV20-1 and TRBJ2-1, with TRBD2 matching over 12 bases. Germline CDR1 is DFQATT and CDR2 is SNEGSKA (reference sequence). This CDR3 is 18 amino acids long. The V segment lost 0 bases and the J segment 2 bases; nucleotides outside the gene matches: 8. DNA for the CDR3: TGCAGTGCTAGAGATTCGACTAGCGGGAGACCCCCCTACAATGAGCAGTTCTTC. Its protein product is CSARDSTSGRPPYNEQFF.

This clonotype was seen only a few times. The chain carries TRBV29-1 and TRBJ2-2; D is uncertain. The germline V gene encodes CDR1 SQVTM and CDR2 ANQGSEA. CDR3 length equals 14 residues. The ends were cut back, 1 base at V and 1 base at J, with 7 bases in the middle. CDR3 nucleotide sequence: TGCAGCGTTGAAGGTCGTGTGAACACCGGGGAGCTGTTTTTT. It encodes CSVEGRVNTGELFF.

In this sample, this clonotype turned up many times. The rearrangement links TRBV11-2 to TRBJ1-2; D unresolved. Per the germline V gene, CDR1 is SGHAT and CDR2 is FQNNGV. This CDR3 has 15 residues. Trimming left V 5 bases short and J 8 bases short, with 21 bases between. The CDR3 DNA reads TGTGCCAGCAGCCCTACTCAGCTCACAACACGGGGCTACACCTTC. It translates to CASSPTQLTTRGYTF.

The chain combines TRBV6-5 with TRBJ1-1; no clear D. CDR3 length: 15 residues. Looked up from germline, CDR1 is MNHEY and CDR2 is SVGAGI. Deletions cut 0 bases from V and 7 bases from J, with 15 bases between. The CDR3 bases are TGTGCCAGCAGTTACTCGAAGGCAACTGAGGATGAAGCTTTCTTT. Its translation is CASSYSKATEDEAFF.

This clonotype was counted at least ten times. V gene TRBV2 combines with J gene TRBJ1-2; D gene uncertain. The germline CDR1 and CDR2 sequences are SNHLY and FYNNEI. The CDR3 extends over 17 amino acids. V lost 8 bases to trimming and J lost 0 bases, with 22 bases between them. The CDR3 coding sequence is TGTGCCAGCCTAAGAACCGGGGAAAGGAGCACTAACTATGGCTACACCTTC. This sequence encodes CASLRTGERSTNYGYTF.

The chain recombines TRBV20-1 with TRBJ1-1, with D maybe TRBD1 (5 bases). V was shortened by 2 bases and J by 1 base, with 11 bases between the two germline ends. Germline values: CDR1 DFQATT, CDR2 SNEGSKA (reference sequence). The CDR3 loop spans 14 amino acids. The CDR3 is CSARPGRGNTEAFF. The DNA of the CDR3 is TGCAGTGCTAGACCGGGACGGGGGAACACTGAAGCTTTCTTT.

This clonotype occurred a few times. J is TRBJ2-7 and V is TRBV4-2; TRBD2 is a possible D gene (6 bases). V shed 0 bases and J shed 2 bases, with 14 bases lying between them. This CDR3 contains 16 residues. CDR1 and CDR2 (germline): LGHNA, YNFKEQ. The CDR3 region is CASSQDPGTETYEQYF. CDR3 nucleotides: TGTGCCAGCAGCCAAGATCCCGGGACTGAGACCTACGAGCAGTACTTC.